Shown below are 18 T cell receptor beta chains from a single sample sequenced in a study of shared clonotypes between healthy human individuals. The table came from immunoSEQ multiplex PCR; TCRdb's copy has only in-frame clones and leaves some out. Altogether millions of clones are present, over 85% being singletons, with the ten largest covering roughly 0.36%. The specimen sequenced was naive CD4+ T cells from PBMCs. The subset: CD45RA+ positively selected. The origin of the receptors is a man between 18 and 35 years old in good health. Some clones in this sample may be carry-over from other donors' samples.

V and J are TRBV4-1 and TRBJ1-5, with D uncertain. V was pared by 3 bases and J by 3 bases, with 12 bases between. Per germline, CDR1 MGHRA and CDR2 YSYEKL. The CDR3 has 15 residues. The CDR3 nucleotides read TGCGCCAGCAGCCAGGGCGTGAGTTACAATCAGCCCCAGCATTTT. Encoded protein: CASSQGVSYNQPQHF.

As to this clone: Distinct nucleotide sequences in the sample also encode this CDR3. V usage is TRBV18 and J usage is TRBJ2-5; D unresolved. There are 11 residues in the CDR3. The ends were cut back, 4 bases at V and 2 bases at J, with 2 bases in the middle. From germline, CDR1 is KGHSH and CDR2 LQKENI. CDR3 sequence: CASSRQETQYF. The CDR3 bases are TGTGCCAGCTCACGGCAAGAGACCCAGTACTTC. The variable domain in full, with the rest retrieved from reference TRBV18 and TRBJ2-5, is NAGVMQNPRHLVRRRGQEARLRCSPMKGHSHVYWYRQLPEEGLKFMVYLQKENIIDESGMPKERFSAEFPKEGPSILRIQQVVRGDSAAYFCASSRQETQYFGPGTRLLVL.

V usage is TRBV28 and J usage is TRBJ2-5; D unresolved. The CDR3 runs to 12 residues. The germline V and J ends were trimmed by 8 bases and 5 bases, with 12 bases remaining between them. Germline V gives CDR1 MDHEN, CDR2 SYDVKM. The CDR3 DNA reads as TGTGCCAGCTGGTCTAGTAGGGAGACCCAGTACTTC. It translates to CASWSSRETQYF.

For the CDR3, the DNA is TGTGCCAGCATCCAGGGGGATGGCACTGAAGCTTTCTTT. Protein sequence: CASIQGDGTEAFF. The chain joins TRBV5-6 to TRBJ1-1; 7 nucleotides match TRBD1. The CDR3 is made up of 13 amino acids. V lost 6 bases and J lost 4; bases outside the gene matches: 6. Germline V gives CDR1 SGHDT, CDR2 YYEEEE.

This clone was observed a handful of times. The chain employs TRBV28 and TRBJ1-1; D unresolved. CDR1 is MDHEN, CDR2 SYDVKM, per germline. There are 12 residues in the CDR3. Between the trimmed V and J ends, which lost 10 bases and 4 bases, there was a span of 13 bases. CDR3 sequence reads: CATLEDLTEAFF. The DNA of the CDR3 is TGTGCCACCCTGGAAGACCTCACTGAAGCTTTCTTT.

The J gene is TRBJ2-5, the V gene TRBV10-1; D is tentatively TRBD1 or TRBD2 (5 bases each). Trimming removed 5 bases from V and 5 bases from J, with 18 bases in between. The CDR3 has 15 amino acids. The germline gives CDR1 WNHNN, CDR2 SYGVQD (reference sequence). The CDR3 coding sequence is TGCGCCAGCAGTCCCCGGGACGGAGGAGTGGAGACCCAGTACTTC. This encodes CASSPRDGGVETQYF.

The rearrangement links TRBV10-3 to TRBJ2-7; 7 bases map to TRBD2. V shed 0 bases, J shed 3 bases, and the junction held 5 bases outside the gene matches. CDR1 is ENHRY, CDR2 SYGVKD, per germline. The CDR3 totals 15 residues. The CDR3 DNA is TGTGCCATCAGTGAGTCTGGCGGGAGAGGCTACGAGCAGTACTTC. Translating gives CAISESGGRGYEQYF.

V usage is TRBV6-4 and J usage is TRBJ1-2; D is possibly TRBD1 (6 bases). Looked up from germline, CDR1 is MRHNA and CDR2 is SNTAGT. V dropped 3 bases and J dropped 8 bases, with 19 bases sitting between them. The CDR3 is 15 amino acids. The CDR3 is CASSEEYPDRSGYTF. CDR3 DNA: TGTGCCAGCAGTGAGGAATACCCCGACAGGAGCGGCTACACCTTC.

V is TRBV4-1 and J is TRBJ2-4; TRBD2 might be the D (6 bases). With 1 base removed from V and 7 bases from J, the gap between germline ends came to 14 bases. The germline gives CDR1 MGHRA, CDR2 YSYEKL. This CDR3 is 15 amino acids long. CDR3 region: CASSQVGSRGNIQYF. CDR3 coding DNA: TGCGCCAGCAGCCAAGTGGGGTCCCGGGGGAACATTCAGTACTTC.

The chain is built from TRBV7-2 and TRBJ2-3; D is undetermined. The CDR3 length is 12 residues. CDR1 is SGHTA, CDR2 FQGNSA, per germline. The V gene lost 2 bases and the J gene lost 8 bases, with 8 bases spanning the gap. The CDR3 DNA is TGTGCCAGCAGCTTATTGGGTGGTACGCAGTATTTT. It yields the protein CASSLLGGTQYF. The full variable domain, rest sourced from reference TRBV7-2 and TRBJ2-3, is GAGVSQSPSNKVTEKGKDVELRCDPISGHTALYWYRQSLGQGLEFLIYFQGNSAPDKSGLPSDRFSAERTGGSVSTLTIQRTQQEDSAVYLCASSLLGGTQYFGPGTRLTVL.

This sequence joins TRBV5-6 and TRBJ1-2; D is unresolved. Deletions cut 4 bases from V and 4 bases from J, with 11 bases between. Germline V gene sequence: CDR1 SGHDT, CDR2 YYEEEE. CDR3 length: 13 residues. The CDR3 DNA follows: TGTGCCAGCAGCACCGGGAACCTCTATGGCTACACCTTC. Its protein product is CASSTGNLYGYTF.

This sequence joins TRBV11-1 and TRBJ2-5; no firm D call. Germline-derived CDR1 and CDR2 are SGHAT and FQDESV (reference sequence). CDR3 length: 14 amino acids. V was shortened by 5 bases and J by 2 bases, with 12 bases between the two germline ends. CDR3 sequence reads: CASSAMGGQETQYF. CDR3 bases: TGTGCCAGCAGCGCCATGGGCGGACAAGAGACCCAGTACTTC. Drawing the rest from reference TRBV11-1 and TRBJ2-5, the complete variable domain is EAEVAQSPRYKITEKSQAVAFWCDPISGHATLYWYRQILGQGPELLVQFQDESVVDDSQLPKDRFSAERLKGVDSTLKIQPAELGDSAMYLCASSAMGGQETQYFGPGTRLLVL.

CDR3 nucleotides: TGTGCCAGCAGTTTTGTAGGAGGGGAGACCCAGTACTTC. The encoded protein is CASSFVGGETQYF. The V call is TRBV28, the J call TRBJ2-5; D might be TRBD2 (6 bases). The CDR3 runs to 13 residues. V was trimmed by 3 bases and J by 5 bases, leaving 10 bases between them. The germline gives CDR1 MDHEN, CDR2 SYDVKM. Filled out from reference TRBV28 and TRBJ2-5, the complete variable domain reads DVKVTQSSRYLVKRTGEKVFLECVQDMDHENMFWYRQDPGLGLRLIYFSYDVKMKEKGDIPEGYSVSREKKERFSLILESASTNQTSMYLCASSFVGGETQYFGPGTRLLVL.

The chain employs TRBV28 and TRBJ1-4; TRBD1 is a possible D gene (6 bases). Germline assignment: CDR1 MDHEN and CDR2 SYDVKM. V lost 8 bases and J lost 10, with 20 bases in between. The CDR3 has 14 amino acids. In DNA, the CDR3 is TGTGCCAGCGATGCGCCGGGGGCGGGGGGAAAACTGTTTTTT. It codes for CASDAPGAGGKLFF. The complete variable domain, with remaining parts taken from reference TRBV28 and TRBJ1-4, reads DVKVTQSSRYLVKRTGEKVFLECVQDMDHENMFWYRQDPGLGLRLIYFSYDVKMKEKGDIPEGYSVSREKKERFSLILESASTNQTSMYLCASDAPGAGGKLFFGSGTQLSVL.

Note on this clone: Other DNA sequences in this sample translate to the same CDR3. The chain employs TRBV25-1 and TRBJ2-2; D is unresolved. This CDR3 has 12 amino acids. Per the germline V gene, CDR1 is MGHDK and CDR2 is SYGVNS. The germline V and J ends were trimmed by 6 bases and 2 bases, with 4 bases remaining between them. The CDR3 spells CASRENTGELFF. DNA for the CDR3: TGTGCCAGCAGGGAAAACACCGGGGAGCTGTTTTTT.

This chain's CDR3 is CASRLTGAYGYTF. CDR3 DNA sequence: TGTGCCAGCAGGCTGACAGGAGCGTATGGCTACACCTTC. The J gene is TRBJ1-2, the V gene TRBV6-5, with a weak D call TRBD1 (6 bases). Germline CDR1 MNHEY, CDR2 SVGAGI. This CDR3 is built from 13 residues. Trimming removed 6 bases at V and 5 bases at J, with 13 bases between.

The V gene is TRBV6-6, the J gene TRBJ2-6; no clear D. The CDR3 covers 15 residues. Germline CDR1 reads MNHNY; CDR2 reads SVGAGI (reference sequence). V dropped 0 bases and J dropped 4 bases, with 7 bases sitting between them. The CDR3, as DNA: TGTGCCAGCAGTTACTCCGACCAAGGGGCCAACGTCCTGACTTTC. Translating it yields CASSYSDQGANVLTF.

This clone was recorded once. V and J are TRBV27 and TRBJ1-1; a possible D gene is TRBD1 (6 bases). Germline V gives CDR1 MNHEY, CDR2 SMNVEV (reference sequence). The CDR3 spans 14 residues. The germline V and J ends were trimmed by 1 base and 1 base, with 7 bases remaining between them. The CDR3, as DNA: TGTGCCAGCAGTTTATGGGGGGCGAACACTGAAGCTTTCTTT. It codes for CASSLWGANTEAFF.